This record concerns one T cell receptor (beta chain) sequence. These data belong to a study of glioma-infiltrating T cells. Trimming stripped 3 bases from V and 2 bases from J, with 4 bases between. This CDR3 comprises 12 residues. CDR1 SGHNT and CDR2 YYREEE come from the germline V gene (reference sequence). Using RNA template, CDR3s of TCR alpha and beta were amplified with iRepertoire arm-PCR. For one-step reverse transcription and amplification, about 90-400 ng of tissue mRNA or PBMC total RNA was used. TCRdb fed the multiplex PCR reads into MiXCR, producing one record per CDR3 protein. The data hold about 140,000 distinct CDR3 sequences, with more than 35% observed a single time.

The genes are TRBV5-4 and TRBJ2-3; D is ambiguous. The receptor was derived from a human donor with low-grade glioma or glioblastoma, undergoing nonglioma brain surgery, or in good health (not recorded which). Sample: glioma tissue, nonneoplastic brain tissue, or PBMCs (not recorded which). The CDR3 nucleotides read TGTGCCAGCAGCTACGTCACAGATACGCAGTATTTT. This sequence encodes CASSYVTDTQYF.